One sample yielded the 19 T cell receptor beta chains listed below, sequenced in a study of T cells after yellow fever vaccination. TCRdb fed the 5' RACE reads into MiXCR, producing one record per CDR3 protein. The sample yields approximately 300,000 distinct CDR3 sequences, under 15% seen once. The sample consisted of CD4+ T cells sorted from PBMCs, taken 45 days after the yellow fever booster vaccination. Receptors were obtained from a young man who received the YFV17D yellow fever vaccine.

This clonotype was observed many times. The chain links TRBV12-3 or TRBV12-4 to TRBJ2-3; no clear D. The germline V and J ends were trimmed by 5 bases and 1 base, with 7 bases remaining between them. This CDR3 region has 13 residues. The CDR3 here is CASSLTGTDTQYF. The CDR3 DNA is TGTGCCAGCAGTCTAACCGGCACAGATACGCAGTATTTT.

This clonotype was detected only a few times. This chain uses TRBV7-9 with TRBJ2-3; tentative D call: TRBD1 (6 bases). Germline CDR1 and CDR2: SEHNR and FQNEAQ (reference sequence). The CDR3 runs 16 residues. The V gene lost 1 base and the J gene lost 3 bases, with 14 bases spanning the gap. CDR3 sequence (DNA): TGTGCCAGCAGCTTAGGTGCAGGGGCGCAGACAGATACGCAGTATTTT. It codes for CASSLGAGAQTDTQYF.

The sample holds a few counts of this clonotype. This chain uses TRBV20-1 with TRBJ2-6, with TRBD1 matching 9 bases. The CDR3 covers 16 residues. V lost 5 bases, J lost 2 bases, and 7 bases stayed unmatched. Germline assignment: CDR1 DFQATT and CDR2 SNEGSKA (reference sequence). CDR3 sequence: CSASGTGQAGANVLTF. The CDR3 coding sequence is TGCAGTGCTTCCGGGACAGGGCAGGCTGGGGCCAACGTCCTGACTTTC.

A few counts support this clonotype. The rearrangement joins TRBV10-1 to TRBJ1-1, with D possibly TRBD1 on 5 matching bases. The CDR3 covers 16 residues. Germline V gene data show CDR1 as WNHNN and CDR2 as SYGVQD (reference sequence). V lost 2 bases and J lost 2, with 15 bases in between. The CDR3 DNA sequence: TGCGCCAGCAGTGAGATGGAGGGGAATGAAAACACTGAAGCTTTCTTT. Amino acids: CASSEMEGNENTEAFF.

This clonotype was observed a few times. The rearrangement joins TRBV5-1 to TRBJ2-5; D is perhaps TRBD1 (5 bases). V was cut by 1 base and J by 5 bases, with 9 bases left in between. The CDR3 length is 13 residues. Germline-derived CDR1 and CDR2 are SGHRS and YFSETQ. The CDR3 spells CASSLSQEETQYF. CDR3 DNA sequence: TGCGCCAGCAGCTTGTCACAGGAGGAGACCCAGTACTTC.

This clonotype appeared a few times. J is TRBJ2-6 and V is TRBV7-3; D may be TRBD2 (6 bases). CDR1 is SGHTA, CDR2 FQGTGA, per germline. This CDR3 comprises 22 residues. Trimming took 1 base from V and 3 from J, leaving 28 bases between them. CDR3 in amino acids: CASSLRDREQTPSSVGANVLTF. CDR3 coding DNA: TGTGCCAGCAGCTTAAGAGATCGGGAGCAAACTCCCTCCTCTGTTGGGGCCAACGTCCTGACTTTC.

This chain links TRBV29-1 with TRBJ2-5, with a weak D call TRBD2 (5 bases). Germline CDR1 and CDR2: SQVTM and ANQGSEA. CDR3 length equals 12 residues. Trimming removed 5 bases at V and 4 bases at J, with 11 bases between. CDR3 region: CSVRAGGETQYF. The CDR3 nucleotides read TGCAGCGTTAGGGCAGGAGGAGAGACCCAGTACTTC.

This clonotype was observed a few times. The rearrangement links TRBV4-2 to TRBJ1-2; tentative D call: TRBD1 (5 bases). Trimming took off 2 bases at V and 4 bases at J, with 11 bases between the two ends. This CDR3 comprises 14 residues. The V gene's germline CDR1 is LGHNA and CDR2 YNFKEQ. The CDR3 DNA follows: TGTGCCAGCAGCCAAACAGGCGTGGGCTATGGCTACACCTTC. Protein: CASSQTGVGYGYTF.

There are many counts of this clonotype. CDR3 DNA sequence: TGTGCCAGCAGCGTAGACGCCAGACCCCAAGAGACCCAGTACTTC. This codes for CASSVDARPQETQYF. The J gene is TRBJ2-5, the V gene TRBV9; D is unclear. V lost 0 bases, J lost 1 base, and 10 bases lay in between. The CDR3 loop spans 15 amino acids. The germline CDR1 and CDR2 sequences are SGDLS and YYNGEE.

This clonotype was counted many times. The rearrangement links TRBV20-1 to TRBJ2-7, with TRBD2 identical over 8 bases. This CDR3 region has 13 residues. CDR1 is DFQATT, CDR2 SNEGSKA, per germline (reference sequence). The trim removed 5 bases at V and 1 base at J, leaving 4 bases unmatched. CDR3 DNA sequence: TGCAGTGCTCGGGAGGGCGCGTCCTACGAGCAGTACTTC. Translation gives CSAREGASYEQYF.

CDR3 DNA: TGCGCCAGCAGAGTGGGACAGGGTCATGCAGATACGCAGTATTTT. It encodes CASRVGQGHADTQYF. The chain is built from TRBV5-1 and TRBJ2-3; 9 bases are a match to TRBD1. Germline V gene lookup returns CDR1 SGHRS and CDR2 YFSETQ. The CDR3 contains 15 residues. V was clipped by 5 bases and J by 4 bases; unmatched bases: 8.

This clonotype was seen more than once but under ten times. The rearrangement links TRBV2 to TRBJ2-1; 8 bases map to TRBD2. Germline CDR1 and CDR2: SNHLY and FYNNEI. This CDR3 region has 15 residues. V shed 7 bases and J 8 bases; nucleotides not matched to a gene: 13. CDR3 in DNA: TGTGCCAGCAAATTAGTATCGGGAGGGGTTGATGAGCAGTTCTTC. Translation: CASKLVSGGVDEQFF.

The gene calls are TRBV30 and TRBJ1-1, with D possibly matching TRBD1 (5 bases). The CDR3 runs 12 residues. CDR1 is GTSNPN, CDR2 SVGIG, per germline (reference sequence). With 5 bases removed from V and 7 bases from J, the gap between germline ends came to 14 bases. The CDR3 DNA is TGTGCCTGGGTTGGGACTTCCTTTGAAGCTTTCTTT. Amino acids: CAWVGTSFEAFF.

This clonotype was detected ten times or more. The gene calls are TRBV12-3 or TRBV12-4 and TRBJ2-4; 7 bases align to TRBD1. This CDR3 region has 17 residues. V lost 8 bases and J lost 0; bases outside the gene matches: 13. This CDR3 is CASPIGTAPLAKNIQYF. For the CDR3, the DNA is TGTGCCAGCCCAATCGGGACAGCCCCACTAGCCAAAAACATTCAGTACTTC.

The genes are TRBV28 and TRBJ2-3; D is ambiguous. Germline CDR1 reads MDHEN; CDR2 reads SYDVKM. The V end lost 5 bases, the J end lost 0 bases, and 9 bases lay between the germline ends. The CDR3 covers 14 residues. In DNA, the CDR3 is TGTGCCAGCAGTCCAGAGTTTAGCACAGATACGCAGTATTTT. This gives the protein CASSPEFSTDTQYF.

This clonotype was counted ten times or more. The chain has TRBV7-8 and TRBJ2-3, with D possibly being TRBD1 or TRBD2 (6 bases each). Germline-derived CDR1 and CDR2 are SGHVS and FQNEAQ. The V gene lost 2 bases and the J gene lost 2 bases, with 14 bases spanning the gap. This CDR3 is built from 16 residues. The CDR3 region has the DNA TGTGCCAGCAGCTTAACCCTTGCGGGACACACAGATACGCAGTATTTT. Residues: CASSLTLAGHTDTQYF.

This clonotype was found a few times. Here the CDR3 reads CATLGGRFTDTQYF. In DNA, the CDR3 is TGTGCCACCCTGGGCGGGCGTTTCACAGATACGCAGTATTTT. This chain connects TRBV24-1 to TRBJ2-3, with a possible D match to TRBD2 (5 bases). CDR1 and CDR2 from the germline V gene are KGHDR and SFDVKD. V lost 9 bases to trimming and J lost 2 bases, with 14 bases between them. This CDR3 has 14 amino acids.

V gene TRBV5-1 combines with J gene TRBJ1-2; D gene unclear. The CDR3 length is 13 residues. Germline CDR1 SGHRS, CDR2 YFSETQ. The V gene lost 1 base and the J gene lost 3 bases, with 7 bases spanning the gap. Here the CDR3 DNA reads TGCGCCAGCAGCTTGCGATCAGACTATGGCTACACCTTC. It codes for CASSLRSDYGYTF.

This clonotype has a handful of counts. V is TRBV7-9 and J is TRBJ2-5; 7 nucleotides line up with TRBD2. Trimming removed 4 bases from V and 4 bases from J; junction bases left unmatched: 9. CDR1 SEHNR and CDR2 FQNEAQ come from the germline V gene (reference sequence). This CDR3 is 15 amino acids long. CDR3 residues: CASSSPGEGRETQYF. The CDR3 bases are TGTGCCAGCAGCTCGCCTGGGGAGGGGCGAGAGACCCAGTACTTC.